Following are 15 T cell receptor beta chains from one sample sequenced in a study of cytomegalovirus exposure and HLA in healthy donors. This table comes from immunoSEQ multiplex PCR, and its TCRdb copy is limited to in-frame clones, with some not included. The repertoire holds approximately 150,000 clones, with approximately 80% as singletons. Input material: PBMCs. All receptors derive from a young man in good health and CMV-seropositive.

V is TRBV11-2 and J is TRBJ2-7; a possible D gene is TRBD1 (6 bases). This CDR3 region has 16 residues. Germline assignment: CDR1 SGHAT and CDR2 FQNNGV. V was pared by 1 base and J by 0 bases, with 13 bases between. The CDR3 sequence is CASSLGLTGTSYEQYF. In DNA form, the CDR3 reads TGTGCCAGCAGCTTAGGCCTGACAGGAACCTCCTACGAGCAGTACTTC.

The V and J genes are TRBV18 and TRBJ1-1; tentative D call: TRBD1 (5 bases). This CDR3 is built from 15 residues. CDR1 is KGHSH, CDR2 LQKENI, per germline. The V gene lost 1 base and the J gene lost 4 bases, with 13 bases spanning the gap. CDR3: CASSPQGRVTTEAFF. CDR3 nucleotide sequence: TGTGCCAGCTCACCACAGGGCAGGGTGACCACTGAAGCTTTCTTT.

The V gene is TRBV5-4, the J gene TRBJ2-1; 8 bases are a match to TRBD1. V shed 3 bases and J 8 bases; nucleotides not matched to a gene: 10. Germline CDR1 reads SGHNT; CDR2 reads YYREEE (reference sequence). CDR3 size: 15 residues. The CDR3 region is CASSSGQGVVDEQFF. The CDR3 bases are TGTGCCAGCAGCTCCGGACAGGGAGTTGTCGATGAGCAGTTCTTC.

The chain employs TRBV19 and TRBJ2-7; 8 bases are shared with TRBD1. V gave up 1 base and J gave up 3 bases; unmatched junction bases: 2. The CDR3 contains 14 residues. CDR1 LNHDA and CDR2 SQIVND come from the germline V gene (reference sequence). CDR3 nucleotide sequence: TGTGCCAGTAGTATAGGCGACAGGGGCTACGAGCAGTACTTC. It is translated as CASSIGDRGYEQYF.

The rearrangement links TRBV5-5 to TRBJ2-7; no reliable D call. Germline-derived CDR1 and CDR2 are SGHKS and YYEKEE (reference sequence). Trimming took 3 bases from V and 5 from J, leaving 9 bases between them. The CDR3 contains 12 residues. As DNA, the CDR3 is TGTGCCAGCAGCTCTCGGGTCAACGAGCAGTACTTC. Translating gives CASSSRVNEQYF.

The chain links TRBV6-6 to TRBJ2-3; TRBD2 matches 7 bases. The length of the CDR3 is 11 residues. Unmatched junction bases numbered 3, after V lost 10 bases and J lost 5 bases. Germline V gene lookup returns CDR1 MNHNY and CDR2 SVGAGI (reference sequence). The CDR3 bases are TGTGCCATCAGCGGGGAAGATACGCAGTATTTT. The encoded protein is CAISGEDTQYF.

This clone was detected only a few times. V and J are TRBV30 and TRBJ2-1, with TRBD1 matching 8 bases. This CDR3 has 16 amino acids. V lost 1 base to trimming and J lost 2 bases; unmatched junction nucleotides: 7. Germline V gives CDR1 GTSNPN, CDR2 SVGIG (reference sequence). DNA of the CDR3: TGTGCCTGGAGTGGTGGGACAGGACATACCTACAATGAGCAGTTCTTC. Protein: CAWSGGTGHTYNEQFF.

The chain uses TRBV11-3 and TRBJ2-5, with D possibly TRBD2 on 6 matching bases. Per germline, CDR1 SGHNT and CDR2 YENEEA. The CDR3 extends over 13 amino acids. Deletions cut 5 bases from V and 4 bases from J, with 11 bases between. The CDR3 nucleotides read TGTGCCAGCAGCGCGGGGCCGGGAGAGACCCAGTACTTC. This codes for CASSAGPGETQYF.

This clone was seen a few times. V and J are TRBV6-1 and TRBJ1-2; D call uncertain. V lost 7 bases and J lost 0, with 9 bases in between. Germline lookup yields CDR1 MNHNS and CDR2 SASEGT. This CDR3 contains 13 residues. CDR3: CASTLRTNYGYTF. CDR3 sequence (DNA): TGTGCCAGCACCCTGAGGACTAACTATGGCTACACCTTC.

V usage is TRBV9 and J usage is TRBJ2-3; TRBD1 agrees at 9 bases. Germline values: CDR1 SGDLS, CDR2 YYNGEE. The CDR3 covers 17 residues. V trimming: 3 bases; J trimming: 0 bases; junction bases outside the gene matches: 8. DNA for the CDR3: TGTGCCAGCAGCGAACTGACAGGGGGTAGAAGCACAGATACGCAGTATTTT. It yields the protein CASSELTGGRSTDTQYF.

This clone has only a few counts. CDR3 sequence reads: CASSSRHYEQYF. The CDR3 bases are TGTGCCAGCAGCTCCAGGCACTACGAGCAGTACTTC. The chain uses TRBV5-6 and TRBJ2-7, with D hard to call. From germline, CDR1 is SGHDT and CDR2 YYEEEE. The CDR3 has 12 amino acids. With 3 bases removed from V and 3 bases from J, the gap between germline ends came to 7 bases. The full variable domain, rest sourced from reference TRBV5-6 and TRBJ2-7, is DAGVTQSPTHLIKTRGQQVTLRCSPKSGHDTVSWYQQALGQGPQFIFQYYEEEERQRGNFPDRFSGHQFPNYSSELNVNALLLGDSALYLCASSSRHYEQYFGPGTRLTVT.

The V and J genes are TRBV7-9 and TRBJ2-5; the match to TRBD2 covers 8 bases. After removal of 5 bases from V and 1 base from J, the junction contained 3 bases not matched to a gene. Germline CDR1 and CDR2: SEHNR and FQNEAQ (reference sequence). The CDR3 spans 14 residues. The CDR3 here is CASSIAGGQETQYF. CDR3 in DNA: TGTGCCAGCAGCATCGCGGGGGGCCAAGAGACCCAGTACTTC. The entire variable domain, with the rest obtained from reference TRBV7-9 and TRBJ2-5, is as follows: DTGVSQNPRHKITKRGQNVTFRCDPISEHNRLYWYRQTLGQGPEFLTYFQNEAQLEKSRLLSDRFSAERPKGSFSTLEIQRTEQGDSAMYLCASSIAGGQETQYFGPGTRLLVL.

This chain connects TRBV5-6 to TRBJ1-2; TRBD1 might be the D (5 bases). CDR3 length equals 16 residues. V lost 0 bases and J lost 0, with 12 bases in between. Germline V gene data show CDR1 as SGHDT and CDR2 as YYEEEE. The CDR3 DNA sequence: TGTGCCAGCAGCTTGGCTCGCCAGGGCGCTAACTATGGCTACACCTTC. As protein: CASSLARQGANYGYTF.

V and J are TRBV2 and TRBJ2-4, with TRBD1 matching over 9 bases. V lost 6 bases and J lost 7; bases outside the gene matches: 7. The CDR3 has 14 residues. Germline V gene lookup returns CDR1 SNHLY and CDR2 FYNNEI. The CDR3 reads CASRGDRVLNIQYF. Here the CDR3 DNA reads TGTGCCAGCAGGGGGGACAGGGTCTTGAACATTCAGTACTTC.

The sample holds many counts of this clone. This chain joins TRBV15 and TRBJ2-3, with 8 bases identical to TRBD2. This CDR3 is 15 amino acids long. The germline CDR1 and CDR2 sequences are LNHNV and YYDKDF (reference sequence). V shed 0 bases and J 5 bases; nucleotides not matched to a gene: 4. The CDR3 DNA is TGTGCCACCAGCAGAGATCGGGGGGGGGTAGATACGCAGTATTTT. This translates into CATSRDRGGVDTQYF.